The 26 T cell receptor beta chains below come from one sample, sequenced in a study of T-cell reconstitution after alpha-beta-depleted transplantation in children. The TCRbeta library incorporated unique molecular identifiers. TCRdb reanalysed the PCR reads using MiXCR and keeps one entry per CDR3 protein. The profile shows around 450,000 distinct CDR3 sequences, roughly a tenth of them singletons. This specimen consisted of PBMCs, obtained before TCRalphabeta/CD19-depleted stem cell transplant. The origin of the receptors is a child aged 2 to 15 with inherited bone marrow failure, due to receive a stem cell transplant.

This clonotype appeared many times. V gene TRBV5-1 combines with J gene TRBJ2-1, with D possibly TRBD2 on 6 matching bases. The V gene lost 2 bases and the J gene lost 5 bases, with 23 bases spanning the gap. The germline V gene encodes CDR1 SGHRS and CDR2 YFSETQ. The CDR3 loop spans 18 amino acids. CDR3 sequence reads: CASSFGYYVGGTHNEQFF. In DNA form, the CDR3 reads TGCGCCAGCAGCTTTGGGTATTACGTGGGCGGGACGCACAATGAGCAGTTCTTC. Full variable domain (missing parts from reference TRBV5-1 and TRBJ2-1): KAGVTQTPRYLIKTRGQQVTLSCSPISGHRSVSWYQQTPGQGLQFLFEYFSETQRNKGNFPGRFSGRQFSNSRSEMNVSTLELGDSALYLCASSFGYYVGGTHNEQFFGPGTRLTVL.

This clonotype was recorded many times. One junction end disagrees with the germline gene, perhaps due to a read error. The CDR3 spells CASGLVPGGATFDDF. The CDR3 DNA reads TGTGCTAGTGGTTTGGTACCAGGAGGGGCCACTTTTGACGACTTT. J is TRBJ1-1 and V is TRBV12-5, with a weak D call TRBD1 (5 bases). Germline V CDR1 and CDR2: LGHNT, FRNRAP. This CDR3 is 15 amino acids long. Full variable domain (missing parts from reference TRBV12-5 and TRBJ1-1): DARVTQTPRHKVTEMGQEVTMRCQPILGHNTVFWYRQTMMQGLELLAYFRNRAPLDDSGMPKDRFSAEMPDATLATLKIQPSEPRDSAVYFCASGLVPGGATFDDFGQGTRLTVV.

Points on this clonotype: This could be a read error, since a much larger clone is one nucleotide away. This chain links TRBV4-3 with TRBJ2-7, with a tentative D call TRBD1 (5 bases). From germline, CDR1 is LGHNA and CDR2 YSLEER. The CDR3 has 15 amino acids. CDR3 bases: TGCGCCAGCAGCCAAGTAAGGGGCGGAACCTACAAGCAGTACTTC. It translates to CASSQVRGGTYKQYF.

This clonotype was seen many times. The rearrangement links TRBV20-1 to TRBJ2-1; TRBD2 matches 7 bases. Losses at the gene ends were 2 bases for V and 4 bases for J; bases not matched to a gene: 5. The CDR3 has 14 residues. Germline lookup yields CDR1 DFQATT and CDR2 SNEGSKA (reference sequence). CDR3 DNA: TGCAGTGCTAGATCTAGCGGCCGATACAATGAGCAGTTCTTC. This translates into CSARSSGRYNEQFF.

Many counts were recorded for this clonotype. The chain uses TRBV27 and TRBJ2-3; 11 bases map to TRBD2. V lost 3 bases and J lost 3; bases outside the gene matches: 2. This CDR3 is built from 15 residues. The germline CDR1 and CDR2 sequences are MNHEY and SMNVEV (reference sequence). The CDR3 region is CASSFRLAGTDTQYF. The CDR3 DNA sequence: TGTGCCAGCAGTTTCAGACTAGCGGGAACAGATACGCAGTATTTT.

The sample holds many counts of this clonotype. J is TRBJ2-7 and V is TRBV5-1; TRBD1 matches at 7 bases. The CDR3 consists of 16 residues. Germline trimming cut 1 base from V and 3 bases from J; bases unmatched to any gene: 10. CDR1 is SGHRS, CDR2 YFSETQ, per germline. The CDR3 sequence is CASSLRQGQLHYEQYF. In nucleotides, the CDR3 is TGCGCCAGCAGCTTGAGGCAGGGACAGCTCCACTACGAGCAGTACTTC.

To note about this clonotype: A read error is possible here, since a much larger clone lies one base away. The rearrangement uses TRBV12-3 or TRBV12-4 and TRBJ1-2, with D maybe TRBD1 (5 bases). CDR3 length: 16 residues. CDR3 residues: CASSLGGSWIYYSYTF. The CDR3 DNA reads TGTGCCAGCAGTCTTGGGGGGTCCTGGATTTACTATAGCTACACCTTC.

This clonotype has ten or more counts. The V gene is TRBV2, the J gene TRBJ2-2; D is unresolved. Germline V lookup: CDR1 SNHLY, CDR2 FYNNEI. The CDR3 length is 15 residues. Deletions cut 0 bases from V and 7 bases from J, with 12 bases between. Here the CDR3 DNA reads TGTGCCAGCAGTGAAGCGGTCCGTTCGGGCGGGGAGCTGTTTTTT. Amino acids: CASSEAVRSGGELFF.

About this clonotype: A much larger clone differs by one base, so this may be a read error. This rearrangement joins TRBV20-1 to TRBJ2-1, with D possibly matching TRBD1 (5 bases). The CDR3 consists of 16 residues. Per germline, CDR1 DFQATT and CDR2 SNEGSKA (reference sequence). The V end lost 2 bases, the J end lost 4 bases, and 18 bases lay between the germline ends. The CDR3 coding sequence is TGCAGTGCTAGATCCCACAGGTGGAGTCAGTACAATGAGCAGTTCTTC. It yields the protein CSARSHRWSQYNEQFF.

This clonotype was seen many times. The chain is built from TRBV5-6 and TRBJ2-7; 8 bases match TRBD1. CDR3 length: 13 amino acids. Germline V gene data show CDR1 as SGHDT and CDR2 as YYEEEE. The V gene end was trimmed by 8 bases and the J gene end by 3 bases; junction bases not matched to a gene: 7. The CDR3 is CASAQDRVYEQYF. In nucleotides, the CDR3 is TGTGCCAGTGCCCAGGACAGGGTCTACGAGCAGTACTTC.

The V call is TRBV21-1, the J call TRBJ2-6; the D call of TRBD2 is as the table states it, not checked on the DNA. TRBV21-1 is a recognized pseudogene. CDR3 size: 19 residues. CDR3 loop: CASSKGLAGGSSGANVLTF. CDR3 nucleotide sequence: TGTGCCAGCAGCAAAGGACTAGCGGGAGGGAGCTCTGGGGCCAACGTCCTGACTTTC.

This chain connects TRBV4-3 to TRBJ2-7, with 7 bases aligning to TRBD1. Germline CDR1 reads LGHNA; CDR2 reads YSLEER. The V gene end was trimmed by 2 bases and the J gene end by 6 bases; junction bases not matched to a gene: 4. The CDR3 runs to 13 residues. CDR3 residues: CASSQTGTAEQYF. CDR3 DNA: TGCGCCAGCAGCCAAACAGGGACAGCCGAGCAGTACTTC.

This clonotype has at least ten counts. V usage is TRBV7-9 and J usage is TRBJ1-1; D unclear. The CDR3 covers 14 residues. The ends were cut back, 5 bases at V and 0 bases at J, with 10 bases in the middle. Germline values: CDR1 SEHNR, CDR2 FQNEAQ (reference sequence). As DNA, the CDR3 is TGTGCCAGCAGCCCCCCCGCCTTGAACACTGAAGCTTTCTTT. Protein: CASSPPALNTEAFF. Looking up the rest from reference TRBV7-9 and TRBJ1-1 gives the full variable domain: DTGVSQNPRHKITKRGQNVTFRCDPISEHNRLYWYRQTLGQGPEFLTYFQNEAQLEKSRLLSDRFSAERPKGSFSTLEIQRTEQGDSAMYLCASSPPALNTEAFFGQGTRLTVV.

This clonotype was seen at least ten times. This chain uses TRBV5-1 with TRBJ1-6; 9 bases line up with TRBD1. V dropped 2 bases and J dropped 7; count of bases not matched to a gene: 7. The CDR3 is made up of 16 amino acids. Germline V lookup: CDR1 SGHRS, CDR2 YFSETQ. The CDR3 nucleotides are TGCGCCAGCAGCTTCGGACAGGGGCTCCACAATTCACCCCTCCACTTT. Protein sequence: CASSFGQGLHNSPLHF.

The chain uses TRBV5-5 and TRBJ2-7; 8 bases agree with TRBD2. This CDR3 contains 14 residues. Germline V CDR1 and CDR2: SGHKS, YYEKEE (reference sequence). Losses at the gene ends were 5 bases for V and 3 bases for J; bases not matched to a gene: 7. The CDR3: CASSRTSLDYEQYF. CDR3 DNA: TGTGCCAGCAGTCGGACTAGCTTGGACTACGAGCAGTACTTC.

The table lists this clonotype with many counts. The CDR3 nucleotides read TGTGCCAGCAGTTTATTCGGCCCCACAGATACGCAGTATTTT. This gives the protein CASSLFGPTDTQYF. The chain employs TRBV27 and TRBJ2-3, with D unresolved. This CDR3 is built from 14 residues. Germline assignment: CDR1 MNHEY and CDR2 SMNVEV (reference sequence). The ends were cut back, 1 base at V and 2 bases at J, with 7 bases in the middle.

At least ten counts were recorded for this clonotype. The chain carries TRBV15 and TRBJ2-1; D gene ambiguous. The CDR3 sequence is 13 residues long. Germline lookup yields CDR1 LNHNV and CDR2 YYDKDF (reference sequence). V was cut by 3 bases and J by 3 bases, with 6 bases left in between. The CDR3 region has the DNA TGTGCCACCAGCAGGTCGCTCTACAATGAGCAGTTCTTC. The encoded protein is CATSRSLYNEQFF.

This clonotype was seen at least ten times. The chain recombines TRBV20-1 with TRBJ2-1; TRBD2 aligns across 7 bases. V lost 5 bases, J lost 3 bases, and 10 bases stayed unmatched. In germline, CDR1 is DFQATT, CDR2 SNEGSKA (reference sequence). The CDR3 contains 15 residues. The CDR3 DNA sequence: TGCAGTGCTGGTGGGAGGGCGGCTTACTACAATGAGCAGTTCTTC. Translated: CSAGGRAAYYNEQFF.

This clonotype was seen only a few times. This chain links TRBV2 with TRBJ1-6, with D possibly TRBD1 on 5 matching bases. From germline, CDR1 is SNHLY and CDR2 FYNNEI. CDR3 length: 16 residues. V was shortened by 9 bases and J by 0 bases, with 15 bases between the two germline ends. CDR3 nucleotides: TGTGCCAGTCTATGGGGCATGAGCTCCTATAATTCACCCCTCCACTTT. Its translation is CASLWGMSSYNSPLHF.

This clonotype has more than one count but fewer than ten. CDR3 nucleotides: TGCAGTGCTAGAACGTCAAGGGGCACTCCCTACAATGAGCAGTTCTTC. This translates into CSARTSRGTPYNEQFF. The chain uses TRBV20-1 and TRBJ2-1; D may be TRBD1 (5 bases). CDR1 and CDR2 (germline): DFQATT, SNEGSKA (reference sequence). The CDR3 covers 16 residues. V lost 2 bases and J 2 bases, leaving 16 bases between the germline ends.

This clonotype came up a few times. V usage is TRBV20-1 and J usage is TRBJ2-1; TRBD2 aligns across 8 bases. The length of the CDR3 is 15 residues. The V gene's germline CDR1 is DFQATT and CDR2 SNEGSKA (reference sequence). J gave up 3 bases and V 2 bases, and 6 bases lay outside the gene matches. The CDR3 region is CSARPSGSYYNEQFF. The CDR3 coding sequence is TGCAGTGCTAGACCCAGCGGGAGCTACTACAATGAGCAGTTCTTC.

The chain uses TRBV5-1 and TRBJ2-7; a possible D gene is TRBD1 (5 bases). This CDR3 has 11 residues. Germline assignment: CDR1 SGHRS and CDR2 YFSETQ. Trimming cost V 8 bases and J 7 bases, with 13 bases left between them. CDR3 in DNA: TGCGCCAGTGCTACAGGCCCAGAGCAGTACTTC. Translating gives CASATGPEQYF.

This clonotype was seen a handful of times. The chain uses TRBV5-6 and TRBJ1-5; D perhaps matches TRBD1 (5 bases). In germline, CDR1 is SGHDT, CDR2 YYEEEE. Trimming removed 3 bases from V and 0 bases from J, with 10 bases in between. The CDR3 runs 15 residues. The CDR3 here is CASSWGGSSNQPQHF. DNA for the CDR3: TGTGCCAGCAGCTGGGGCGGCAGTAGCAATCAGCCCCAGCATTTT.

About this clonotype: This may arise from a read error, as a much more abundant clone is one base away. The chain uses TRBV4-3 and TRBJ2-7; D gene unclear. V lost 0 bases and J lost 2, with 8 bases in between. The CDR3 totals 14 residues. Germline V gene data show CDR1 as LGHNA and CDR2 as YSLEER. CDR3 nucleotide sequence: TGCGCCAGCAGCCAAGATACGGTGACCTACGAGCAGTACTTC. This gives the protein CASSQDTVTYEQYF.

The V gene is TRBV6-5, the J gene TRBJ2-1; 8 nucleotides match TRBD2. The germline V gene has CDR1 MNHEY and CDR2 SVGAGI. There are 15 residues in the CDR3. Trimming at V came to 0 bases and at J to 12 bases, leaving 10 bases not matched to a gene. In DNA form, the CDR3 reads TGTGCCAGCAGTTACTCGGAGGTTGGAGCGGGAGTGCAGTTCTTC. Encoded protein: CASSYSEVGAGVQFF.

This clonotype was seen repeatedly, ten times or more. J is TRBJ2-4 and V is TRBV12-3 or TRBV12-4; 11 bases agree with TRBD1. The CDR3 runs 16 residues. J was trimmed by 8 bases and V by 3 bases; bases with no gene match: 9. Written as DNA, the CDR3 is TGTGCCAGCAGTTTGGGGACAGGGGGTTATGTGGACATTCAGTACTTC. Its translation is CASSLGTGGYVDIQYF.